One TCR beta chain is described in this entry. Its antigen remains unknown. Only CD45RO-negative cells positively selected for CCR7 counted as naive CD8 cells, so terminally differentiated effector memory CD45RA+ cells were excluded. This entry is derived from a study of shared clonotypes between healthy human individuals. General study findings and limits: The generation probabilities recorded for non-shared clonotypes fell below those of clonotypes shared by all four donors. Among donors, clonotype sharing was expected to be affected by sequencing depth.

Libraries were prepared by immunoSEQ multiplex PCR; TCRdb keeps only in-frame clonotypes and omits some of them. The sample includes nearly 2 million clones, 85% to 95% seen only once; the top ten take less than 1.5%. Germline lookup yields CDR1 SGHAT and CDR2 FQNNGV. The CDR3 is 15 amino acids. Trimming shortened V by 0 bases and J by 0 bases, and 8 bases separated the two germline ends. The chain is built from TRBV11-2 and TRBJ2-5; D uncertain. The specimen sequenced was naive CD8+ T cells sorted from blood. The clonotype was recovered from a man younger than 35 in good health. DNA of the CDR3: TGTGCCAGCAGCTTAGACTACTACAACCAAGAGACCCAGTACTTC. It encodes CASSLDYYNQETQYF.